This entry lists 21 T cell receptor beta chains sequenced from one sample in a study of T cell responses to AZD1222 COVID-19 vaccine. Repertoires were generated with immunoSEQ multiplex PCR, while TCRdb's copy carries only in-frame clones and drops some. The sample includes under 140,000 clones, about 90% of them seen just once. Sequencing was performed on peripheral blood, taken 28 days after the second AZD1222 dose. Every receptor here comes from an adult who received the AZD1222 COVID-19 vaccine.

The chain uses TRBV2 and TRBJ1-2, with D tentatively TRBD1 (6 bases). Trimming stripped 5 bases from V and 5 bases from J, with 15 bases between. Germline-derived CDR1 and CDR2 are SNHLY and FYNNEI. The length of the CDR3 is 14 residues. The CDR3 loop is CASSSPPQGYGYTF. CDR3 nucleotides: TGTGCCAGCAGTAGTCCCCCACAGGGTTATGGCTACACCTTC. The full variable domain, with the rest looked up from reference TRBV2 and TRBJ1-2, is EPEVTQTPSHQVTQMGQEVILRCVPISNHLYFYWYRQILGQKVEFLVSFYNNEISEKSEIFDDQFSVERPDGSNFTLKIRSTKLEDSAMYFCASSSPPQGYGYTFGSGTRLTVV.

The J gene is TRBJ1-5, the V gene TRBV10-2, with D unresolved. Germline V lookup: CDR1 WSHSY, CDR2 SAAADI. This CDR3 region has 12 residues. V was trimmed by 6 bases and J by 6 bases, leaving 9 bases between them. The CDR3 nucleotides are TGCGCCAGCAGCGACCGATCTCAGCCCCAGCATTTT. This sequence encodes CASSDRSQPQHF.

V usage is TRBV27 and J usage is TRBJ1-1; D gene uncertain. The V end was cut by 1 base, the J end by 3 bases, with 6 bases between. The CDR3 extends over 13 amino acids. Germline V gene data show CDR1 as MNHEY and CDR2 as SMNVEV (reference sequence). Here the CDR3 DNA reads TGTGCCAGCAGTTTATACAGATACACTGAAGCTTTCTTT. This codes for CASSLYRYTEAFF.

The chain combines TRBV18 with TRBJ2-5; D gene unclear. CDR3 length: 12 residues. Per the germline V gene, CDR1 is KGHSH and CDR2 is LQKENI. With 4 bases removed from V and 2 bases from J, the gap between germline ends came to 5 bases. The CDR3 here is CASSQQQETQYF. In nucleotides, the CDR3 is TGTGCCAGCTCACAGCAACAAGAGACCCAGTACTTC.

The chain carries TRBV3-1 (or the pseudogene TRBV3-2) and TRBJ2-1, with unresolved D. Trimming pared 3 bases from V and 9 bases from J, leaving 15 bases between. Looked up from germline, CDR1 is LGHDT and CDR2 is YNNKEL (reference sequence). The CDR3 is 14 amino acids. The CDR3 DNA is TGTGCCAGCAGCCATCCACTGTACGGTCCTGAGCAGTTCTTC. Its protein product is CASSHPLYGPEQFF.

In its sample, this clone was seen once. The chain recombines TRBV25-1 with TRBJ1-2; TRBD1 matches 8 bases. CDR1 and CDR2 from the germline V gene are MGHDK and SYGVNS. The CDR3 totals 14 residues. The J segment lost 7 bases and the V segment lost 2 bases, leaving 6 bases of the junction unmatched. This CDR3 reads CASSETGGSVGYTF. The CDR3 coding sequence is TGTGCCAGCAGTGAAACAGGGGGTTCTGTTGGCTACACCTTC.

This chain links TRBV19 with TRBJ2-7; no reliable D call. The V end lost 5 bases, the J end lost 3 bases, and 11 bases lay between the germline ends. Germline lookup yields CDR1 LNHDA and CDR2 SQIVND (reference sequence). This CDR3 comprises 13 residues. The CDR3 here is CASSLSHLYEQYF. CDR3 nucleotide sequence: TGTGCCAGTAGTTTGAGCCATCTCTACGAGCAGTACTTC.

The chain uses TRBV11-2 and TRBJ1-4; D remains ambiguous. This CDR3 has 15 residues. Germline values: CDR1 SGHAT, CDR2 FQNNGV. Trimming shortened V by 1 base and J by 0 bases, and 6 bases separated the two germline ends. CDR3 coding DNA: TGTGCCAGCAGCTTAGCCACTTCAACTAATGAAAAACTGTTTTTT. It is translated as CASSLATSTNEKLFF.

The CDR3 coding sequence is TGTGCCAGCAGTGCGGCCAGCTTAAATGAAAAACTGTTTTTT. It encodes CASSAASLNEKLFF. The chain joins TRBV2 to TRBJ1-4, with D uncertain. Per the germline V gene, CDR1 is SNHLY and CDR2 is FYNNEI. CDR3 length equals 14 residues. The ends were cut back, 4 bases at V and 5 bases at J, with 11 bases in the middle.

V is TRBV28 and J is TRBJ1-1; no clear D gene. The germline CDR1 and CDR2 sequences are MDHEN and SYDVKM. Trimming pared 2 bases from V and 5 bases from J, leaving 9 bases between. The CDR3 is made up of 13 amino acids. CDR3 sequence reads: CASSLTPGTEAFF. The CDR3 nucleotides are TGTGCCAGCAGTTTAACCCCTGGGACTGAAGCTTTCTTT.

The chain is built from TRBV9 and TRBJ2-1; TRBD2 matches 11 bases. CDR1 SGDLS and CDR2 YYNGEE come from the germline V gene. V was pared by 0 bases and J by 7 bases, with 3 bases of the junction left unmatched. The CDR3 has 15 residues. The CDR3 DNA sequence: TGTGCCAGCAGCGTAGTAGCGGGGGGGCCGAATGAGCAGTTCTTC. Protein product: CASSVVAGGPNEQFF.

The chain uses TRBV11-3 and TRBJ1-3; maybe TRBD1 (6 bases). The germline gives CDR1 SGHNT, CDR2 YENEEA. V shed 3 bases and J shed 2 bases, with 11 bases lying between them. The length of the CDR3 is 15 residues. The CDR3 DNA reads TGTGCCAGCAGCTTTTTAGGGGGAACTGGAAACACCATATATTTT. It encodes CASSFLGGTGNTIYF.

This sequence joins TRBV5-1 and TRBJ2-1; 8 nucleotides align to TRBD2. The CDR3 is 16 amino acids. The germline V gene encodes CDR1 SGHRS and CDR2 YFSETQ. With V trimmed by 3 bases and J by 1 base, 6 bases remained unmatched. The CDR3 coding sequence is TGCGCCAGCAGCTCCAATAGCGGGGATTCCTACAATGAGCAGTTCTTC. Residues: CASSSNSGDSYNEQFF.

The table lists this clone with a count of one. The chain couples TRBV10-1 to TRBJ1-2; D not certain. The CDR3 sequence is 8 residues long. V gave up 9 bases and J gave up 14 bases, with 10 bases separating them. Germline lookup yields CDR1 WNHNN and CDR2 SYGVQD (reference sequence). The CDR3 protein is CASTGSTF. CDR3 bases: TGCGCCAGTACCGGGTCGACCTTC.

The rearrangement links TRBV19 to TRBJ1-1; D not certain. V dropped 1 base and J dropped 5 bases, with 8 bases sitting between them. The CDR3 has 13 amino acids. Germline V gene sequence: CDR1 LNHDA, CDR2 SQIVND (reference sequence). DNA of the CDR3: TGTGCCAGTAGTATAGGGGTGGGGACTGAAGCTTTCTTT. It encodes CASSIGVGTEAFF. Full variable domain (missing parts from reference TRBV19 and TRBJ1-1): DGGITQSPKYLFRKEGQNVTLSCEQNLNHDAMYWYRQDPGQGLRLIYYSQIVNDFQKGDIAEGYSVSREKKESFPLTVTSAQKNPTAFYLCASSIGVGTEAFFGQGTRLTVV.

V gene TRBV12-3 or TRBV12-4 combines with J gene TRBJ2-5, with no clear D. The CDR3 runs to 12 residues. V was cut by 6 bases and J by 5 bases, with 10 bases left in between. The CDR3 DNA reads TGTGCCAGCAGCCAATCTTCGGAGACCCAGTACTTC. Amino acid sequence: CASSQSSETQYF.

The V gene is TRBV27, the J gene TRBJ1-2; unclear D gene. Germline values: CDR1 MNHEY, CDR2 SMNVEV (reference sequence). This CDR3 spans 13 amino acids. V shed 2 bases and J shed 8 bases, with 12 bases lying between them. Here the CDR3 DNA reads TGTGCCAGCAGTTTAAGTGCAGTTAGAGGCTACACCTTC. Its protein is CASSLSAVRGYTF.

This clone was detected only a few times. The chain has TRBV12-3 or TRBV12-4 and TRBJ2-7; D is possibly TRBD1 (6 bases). This CDR3 spans 13 amino acids. V was pared by 2 bases and J by 5 bases, with 10 bases between. For the CDR3, the DNA is TGTGCCAGCAGTTTAACAGGGTCTAACGAGCAGTACTTC. Residues: CASSLTGSNEQYF.

CDR3 sequence reads: CASRPGRAPYNEQFF. CDR3 sequence (DNA): TGTGCCAGCAGACCCGGGAGGGCCCCCTACAATGAGCAGTTCTTC. The chain is built from TRBV2 and TRBJ2-1, with 8 bases matching TRBD2. V lost 6 bases to trimming and J lost 2 bases; unmatched junction nucleotides: 6. Germline V lookup: CDR1 SNHLY, CDR2 FYNNEI. This CDR3 is 15 amino acids long.

The table lists this clone with a count of one. The rearrangement uses TRBV5-4 and TRBJ2-1; 8 bases are shared with TRBD2. J was trimmed by 0 bases and V by 4 bases; bases with no gene match: 6. Germline V gene data show CDR1 as SGHNT and CDR2 as YYREEE (reference sequence). The CDR3 length is 16 residues. The CDR3 DNA reads as TGTGCCAGCAGCCCGAGCGGGGGAAGCTCCTACAATGAGCAGTTCTTC. Translating gives CASSPSGGSSYNEQFF. The full variable domain, with the rest looked up from reference TRBV5-4 and TRBJ2-1, is ETGVTQSPTHLIKTRGQQVTLRCSSQSGHNTVSWYQQALGQGPQFIFQYYREEENGRGNFPPRFSGLQFPNYSSELNVNALELDDSALYLCASSPSGGSSYNEQFFGPGTRLTVL.

This sequence joins TRBV28 and TRBJ1-2, with D uncertain. Trimming took off 4 bases at V and 0 bases at J, with 12 bases between the two ends. The germline CDR1 and CDR2 sequences are MDHEN and SYDVKM. The CDR3 contains 15 residues. CDR3 protein: CASSSTDGSNYGYTF. The CDR3 nucleotides are TGTGCCAGCAGTTCGACCGACGGTTCTAACTATGGCTACACCTTC.